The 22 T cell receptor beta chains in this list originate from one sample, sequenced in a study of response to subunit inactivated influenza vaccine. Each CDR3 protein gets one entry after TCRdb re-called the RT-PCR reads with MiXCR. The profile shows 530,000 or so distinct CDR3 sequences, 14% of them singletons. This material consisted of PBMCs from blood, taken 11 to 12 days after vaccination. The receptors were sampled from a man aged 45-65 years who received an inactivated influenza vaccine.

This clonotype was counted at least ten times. The CDR3 spells CASSPLGGGNTGELFF. The CDR3, as DNA: TGTGCCAGCAGTCCCCTCGGGGGGGGAAACACCGGGGAGCTGTTTTTT. V is TRBV25-1 and J is TRBJ2-2, with 8 nucleotides matching TRBD2. This CDR3 is 16 amino acids long. V was clipped by 5 bases and J by 2 bases; unmatched bases: 7. Looked up from germline, CDR1 is MGHDK and CDR2 is SYGVNS.

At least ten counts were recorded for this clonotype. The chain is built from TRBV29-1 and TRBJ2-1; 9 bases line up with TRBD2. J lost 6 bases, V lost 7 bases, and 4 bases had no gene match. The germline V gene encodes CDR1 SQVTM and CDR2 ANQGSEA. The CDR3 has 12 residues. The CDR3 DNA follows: TGCAGCGGCCTACTAGCGGGCAATGAGCAGTTCTTC. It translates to CSGLLAGNEQFF.

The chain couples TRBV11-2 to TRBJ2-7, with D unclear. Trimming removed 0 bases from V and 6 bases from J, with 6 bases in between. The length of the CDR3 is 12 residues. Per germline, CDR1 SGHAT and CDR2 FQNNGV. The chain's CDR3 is CASSLDVPEQYF. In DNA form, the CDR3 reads TGTGCCAGCAGCTTAGATGTTCCCGAGCAGTACTTC.

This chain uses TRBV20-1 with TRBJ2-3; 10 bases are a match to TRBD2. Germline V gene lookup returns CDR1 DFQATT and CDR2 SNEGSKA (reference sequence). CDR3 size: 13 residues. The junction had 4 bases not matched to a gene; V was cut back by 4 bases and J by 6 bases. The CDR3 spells CSANLLAGDTQYF. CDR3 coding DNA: TGCAGTGCTAACCTACTAGCGGGGGATACGCAGTATTTT.

The CDR3 here is CSVGGRLNNEQFF. For the CDR3, the DNA is TGCAGCGTTGGTGGCAGGTTAAACAATGAGCAGTTCTTC. The rearrangement links TRBV29-1 to TRBJ2-1, with unresolved D. Germline CDR1 and CDR2: SQVTM and ANQGSEA. CDR3 size: 13 residues. V lost 4 bases, J lost 5 bases, and 12 bases lay in between.

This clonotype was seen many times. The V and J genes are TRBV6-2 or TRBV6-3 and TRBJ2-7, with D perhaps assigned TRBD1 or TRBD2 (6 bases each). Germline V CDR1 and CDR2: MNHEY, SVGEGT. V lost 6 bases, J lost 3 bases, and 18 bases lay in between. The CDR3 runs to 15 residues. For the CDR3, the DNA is TGTGCCAGCAGACAACGCGGGACACCTAACTACGAGCAGTACTTC. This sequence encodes CASRQRGTPNYEQYF.

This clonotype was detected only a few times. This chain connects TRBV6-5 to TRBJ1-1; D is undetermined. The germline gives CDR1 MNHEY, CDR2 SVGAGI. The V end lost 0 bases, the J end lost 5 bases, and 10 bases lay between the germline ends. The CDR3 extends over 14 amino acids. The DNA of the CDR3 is TGTGCCAGCAGTTACTCGAATGGGGAGACTGAAGCTTTCTTT. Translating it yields CASSYSNGETEAFF.

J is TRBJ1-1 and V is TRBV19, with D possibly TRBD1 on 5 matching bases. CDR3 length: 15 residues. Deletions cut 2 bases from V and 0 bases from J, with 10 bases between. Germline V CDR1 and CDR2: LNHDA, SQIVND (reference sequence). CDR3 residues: CASSIRGEVNTEAFF. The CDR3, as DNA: TGTGCCAGTAGTATAAGGGGAGAGGTGAACACTGAAGCTTTCTTT.

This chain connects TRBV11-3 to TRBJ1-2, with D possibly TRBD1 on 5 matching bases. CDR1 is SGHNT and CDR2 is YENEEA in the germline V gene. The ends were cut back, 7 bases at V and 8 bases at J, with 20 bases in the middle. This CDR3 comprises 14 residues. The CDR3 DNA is TGTGCCAGCACCCAAGACGGGGGAGGGACGGGCTACACCTTC. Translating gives CASTQDGGGTGYTF.

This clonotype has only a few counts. Here the CDR3 reads CASSDYRGDYEQYF. The CDR3 DNA sequence: TGTGCCAGCAGTGATTACAGGGGAGACTACGAGCAGTACTTC. The chain recombines TRBV2 with TRBJ2-7; 7 nucleotides align to TRBD1. Germline assignment: CDR1 SNHLY and CDR2 FYNNEI. V dropped 3 bases and J dropped 3; count of bases not matched to a gene: 5. The CDR3 is 14 amino acids.

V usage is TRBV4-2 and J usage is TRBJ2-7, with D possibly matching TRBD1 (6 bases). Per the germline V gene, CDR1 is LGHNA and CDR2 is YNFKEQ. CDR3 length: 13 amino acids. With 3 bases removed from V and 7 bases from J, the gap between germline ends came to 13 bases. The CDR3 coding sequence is TGTGCCAGCAGCCATGCAGGGGATGGTGAGCAGTACTTC. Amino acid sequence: CASSHAGDGEQYF.

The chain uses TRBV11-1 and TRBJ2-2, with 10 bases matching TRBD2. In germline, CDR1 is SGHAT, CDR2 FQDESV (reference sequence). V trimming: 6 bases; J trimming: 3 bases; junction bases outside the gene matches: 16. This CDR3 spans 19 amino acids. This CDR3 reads CASRTPGLAARPDTGELFF. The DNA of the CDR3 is TGTGCCAGCAGAACGCCCGGACTAGCGGCGAGACCGGACACCGGGGAGCTGTTTTTT.

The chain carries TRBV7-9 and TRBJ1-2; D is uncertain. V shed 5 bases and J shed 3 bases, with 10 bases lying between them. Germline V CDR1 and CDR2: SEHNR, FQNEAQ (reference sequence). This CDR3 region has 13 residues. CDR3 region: CASSQSGDYGYTF. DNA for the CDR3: TGTGCCAGCAGCCAAAGCGGAGACTATGGCTACACCTTC.

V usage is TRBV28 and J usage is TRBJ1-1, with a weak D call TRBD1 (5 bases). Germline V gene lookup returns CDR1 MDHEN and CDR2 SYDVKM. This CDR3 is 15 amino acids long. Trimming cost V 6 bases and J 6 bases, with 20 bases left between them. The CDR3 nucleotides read TGTGCCAGCAGCGAAATACCGGGAAGGGACGCTGAAGCTTTCTTT. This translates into CASSEIPGRDAEAFF.

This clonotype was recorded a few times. This chain's CDR3 is CASSLGQEGEKLFF. The CDR3 nucleotides are TGCGCCAGCAGCTTGGGACAGGAAGGTGAAAAACTGTTTTTT. The chain couples TRBV5-1 to TRBJ1-4, with D perhaps matching TRBD1 (6 bases). Germline V CDR1 and CDR2: SGHRS, YFSETQ. The CDR3 totals 14 residues. Trimming cost V 0 bases and J 7 bases, with 10 bases left between them.

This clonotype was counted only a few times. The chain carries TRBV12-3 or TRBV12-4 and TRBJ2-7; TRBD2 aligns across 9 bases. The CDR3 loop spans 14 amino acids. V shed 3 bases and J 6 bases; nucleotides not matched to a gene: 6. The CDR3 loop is CASSFTGTSPEQYF. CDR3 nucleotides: TGTGCCAGCAGTTTCACCGGGACTAGCCCCGAGCAGTACTTC.

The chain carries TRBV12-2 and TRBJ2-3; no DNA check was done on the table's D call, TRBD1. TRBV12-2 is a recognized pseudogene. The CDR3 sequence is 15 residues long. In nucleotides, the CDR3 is TGTGCAAGTCGCTTAGGGCGGGGGGAACAAGATACGCAGTATTTT. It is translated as CASRLGRGEQDTQYF.

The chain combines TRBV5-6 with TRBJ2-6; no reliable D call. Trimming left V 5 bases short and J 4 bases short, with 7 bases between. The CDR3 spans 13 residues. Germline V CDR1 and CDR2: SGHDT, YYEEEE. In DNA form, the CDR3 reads TGTGCCAGCAGGTTGCCGGGGGCCAACGTCCTGACTTTC. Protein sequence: CASRLPGANVLTF.

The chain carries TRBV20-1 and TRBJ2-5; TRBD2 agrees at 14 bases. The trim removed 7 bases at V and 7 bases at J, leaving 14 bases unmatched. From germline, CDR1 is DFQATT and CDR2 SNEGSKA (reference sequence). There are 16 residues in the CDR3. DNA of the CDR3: TGCAGTGTTCTACCCGGGACTAGCGGGAGACTTGCGACCCAGTACTTC. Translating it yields CSVLPGTSGRLATQYF.

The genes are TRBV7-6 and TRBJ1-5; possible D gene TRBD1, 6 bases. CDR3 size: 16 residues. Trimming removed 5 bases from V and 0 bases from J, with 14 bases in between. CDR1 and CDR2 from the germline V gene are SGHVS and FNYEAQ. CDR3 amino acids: CASSPDTGSSNQPQHF. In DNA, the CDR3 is TGTGCCAGCAGCCCAGATACAGGGTCTAGCAATCAGCCCCAGCATTTT.

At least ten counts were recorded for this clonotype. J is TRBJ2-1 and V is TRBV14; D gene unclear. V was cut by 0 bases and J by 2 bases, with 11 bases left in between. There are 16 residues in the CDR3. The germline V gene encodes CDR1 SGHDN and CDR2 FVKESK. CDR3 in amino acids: CASSQDLITTYNEQFF. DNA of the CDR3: TGTGCCAGCAGCCAAGATCTCATCACGACCTACAATGAGCAGTTCTTC.

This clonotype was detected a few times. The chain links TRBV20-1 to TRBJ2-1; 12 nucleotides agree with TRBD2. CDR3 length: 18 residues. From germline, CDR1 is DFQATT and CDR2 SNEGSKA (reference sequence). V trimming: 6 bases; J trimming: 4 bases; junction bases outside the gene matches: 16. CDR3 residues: CSAGIPTSGRLKYNEQFF. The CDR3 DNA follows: TGCAGTGCAGGTATCCCGACTAGCGGGAGACTAAAGTACAATGAGCAGTTCTTC.